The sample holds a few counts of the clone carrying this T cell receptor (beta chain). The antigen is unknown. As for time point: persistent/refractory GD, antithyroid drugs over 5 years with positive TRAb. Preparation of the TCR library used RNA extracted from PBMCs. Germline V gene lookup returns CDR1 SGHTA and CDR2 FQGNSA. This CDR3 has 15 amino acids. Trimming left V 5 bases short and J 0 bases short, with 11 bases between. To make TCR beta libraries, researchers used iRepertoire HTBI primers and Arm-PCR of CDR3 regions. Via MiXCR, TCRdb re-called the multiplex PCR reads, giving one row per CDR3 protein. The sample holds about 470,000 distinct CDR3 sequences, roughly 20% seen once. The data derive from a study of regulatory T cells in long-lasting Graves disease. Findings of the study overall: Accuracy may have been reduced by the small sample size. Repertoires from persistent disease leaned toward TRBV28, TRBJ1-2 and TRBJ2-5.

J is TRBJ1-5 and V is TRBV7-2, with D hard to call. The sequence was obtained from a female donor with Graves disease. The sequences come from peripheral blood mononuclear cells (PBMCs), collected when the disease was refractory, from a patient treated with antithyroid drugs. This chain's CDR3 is CASSTEWYSNQPQHF. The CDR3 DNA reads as TGTGCCAGCAGCACCGAGTGGTATAGCAATCAGCCCCAGCATTTT.